Listed below are T cell receptor beta chains from one sample, sequenced in a study of blood T cell repertoires in COVID-19. Clones were sequenced by immunoSEQ multiplex PCR, and TCRdb holds only the in-frame ones, with some missing. Among about 180,000 clones listed, more than 75% were seen once. The sequenced sample was peripheral blood. The receptors were gathered from a woman aged 70-85 years with acute or convalescent COVID-19. CDR3s include the opening cysteine and the closing phenylalanine or tryptophan.

V	J	CDR3
TRBV2	TRBJ2-2	CASSYIQANTGELFF
TRBV7-2	TRBJ1-1	CASSVDRGGTEAFF
TRBV20-1	TRBJ2-1	CSASTSGAYNEQFF
TRBV7-2	TRBJ2-7	CASSLPGQGTYEQYF
TRBV12-5	TRBJ1-4	CASGLVLGWDRGEKLFF
TRBV19	TRBJ1-1	CASSIDWGAEAFF
TRBV7-2	TRBJ1-6	CASSLASGTGSNSPLHF
TRBV24-1	TRBJ2-2	CATSDLILGVAGANTGELFF
TRBV3-1/TRBV3-2	TRBJ2-5	CASSQEAREFETQYF
TRBV6-6	TRBJ2-7	CASRKTGGSSYEQYF